This T cell receptor beta chain was documented in a study of cytomegalovirus exposure and HLA in healthy donors. This PCR relied on a set of 60 Vbeta primers and 13 Jbeta primers. Profiled with immunoSEQ multiplex PCR; TCRdb holds only in-frame clones, not every one. Of over 200,000 clones listed, 82% are singletons. The V and J ends lost 6 bases and 5 bases respectively, with 13 bases between them. The CDR3 covers 12 residues. The V gene's germline CDR1 is SQVTM and CDR2 ANQGSEA. This clone was picked up one time. The chain links TRBV29-1 to TRBJ2-5; D unresolved. The TCR comes from a woman in her forties in good health and CMV-seronegative. Sequenced input: PBMCs. The CDR3 DNA reads as TGCAGCGTCGCCCCCATCGGGGAGACCCAGTACTTC. The encoded protein is CSVAPIGETQYF.